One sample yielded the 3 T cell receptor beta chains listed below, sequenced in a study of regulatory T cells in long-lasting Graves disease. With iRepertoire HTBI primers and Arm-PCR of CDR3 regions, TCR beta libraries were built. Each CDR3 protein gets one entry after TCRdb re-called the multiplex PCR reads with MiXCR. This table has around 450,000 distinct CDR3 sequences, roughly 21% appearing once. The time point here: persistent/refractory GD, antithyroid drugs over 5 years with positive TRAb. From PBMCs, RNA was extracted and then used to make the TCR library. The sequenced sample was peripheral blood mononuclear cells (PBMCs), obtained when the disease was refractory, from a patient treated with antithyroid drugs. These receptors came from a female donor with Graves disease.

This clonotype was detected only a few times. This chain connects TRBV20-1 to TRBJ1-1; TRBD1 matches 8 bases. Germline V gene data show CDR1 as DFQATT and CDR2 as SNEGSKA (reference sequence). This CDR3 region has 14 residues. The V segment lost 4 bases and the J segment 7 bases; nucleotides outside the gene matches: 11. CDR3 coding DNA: TGCAGTGCTATTCCTGGACAGGGAGACCGTGAAGCTTTCTTT. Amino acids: CSAIPGQGDREAFF.

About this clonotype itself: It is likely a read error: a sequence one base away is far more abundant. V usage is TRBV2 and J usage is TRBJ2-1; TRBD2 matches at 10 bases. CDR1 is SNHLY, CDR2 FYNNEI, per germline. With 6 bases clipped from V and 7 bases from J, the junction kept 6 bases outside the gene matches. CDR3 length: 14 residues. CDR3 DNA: TGTGCCAGCAGCATCGGGACTAGCGATAATGAGCAGTTCTTC. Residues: CASSIGTSDNEQFF.

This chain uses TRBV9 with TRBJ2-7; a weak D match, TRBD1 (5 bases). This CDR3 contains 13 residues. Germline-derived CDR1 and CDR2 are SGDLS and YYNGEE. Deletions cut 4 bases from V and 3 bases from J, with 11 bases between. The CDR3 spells CASSRLGLYEQYF. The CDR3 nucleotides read TGTGCCAGCAGCCGGTTGGGGCTCTACGAGCAGTACTTC.